These 4 T cell receptor beta chains were sequenced from one sample in a study of shared clonotypes between healthy human individuals. Generated by immunoSEQ multiplex PCR, the TCRdb table keeps only in-frame clones and is missing some. The profile covers roughly 2,000,000 clones, with roughly 95% appearing a single time and 1.5% to 2% taken by the ten largest. CD45RO negativity and positive selection for CCR7 defined naive CD8 cells, a population that excluded terminally differentiated effector memory CD45RA+ cells. Sequences were obtained from naive CD8+ T cells from PBMCs. Receptors originate from a young man in good health. Some clones in this sample may be carry-over from other donors' samples.

The chain has TRBV4-3 and TRBJ1-4; 7 bases match TRBD1. CDR1 is LGHNA, CDR2 YSLEER, per germline. Trimming cost V 1 base and J 1 base; bases outside gene matches: 3. The CDR3 is 16 residues long. CDR3 sequence reads: CASSQGQGLTNEKLFF. Written as DNA, the CDR3 is TGCGCCAGCAGCCAAGGACAGGGTTTAACTAATGAAAAACTGTTTTTT.

The V and J genes are TRBV11-2 and TRBJ2-1, with D perhaps matching TRBD2 (7 bases). Germline V gene data show CDR1 as SGHAT and CDR2 as FQNNGV. Trimming shortened V by 4 bases and J by 9 bases, and 22 bases separated the two germline ends. The CDR3 contains 16 residues. The CDR3 DNA follows: TGTGCCAGCAGCTCCTTAGGGGGAGGGCGCTGGGTTGAGCAGTTCTTC. It is translated as CASSSLGGGRWVEQFF.

On this clone: Other DNA variants within this sample encode the same CDR3. The CDR3 DNA reads TGTGCCAGCAGTGACAGCCCCGAGCAGTACTTC. Its translation is CASSDSPEQYF. The V and J genes are TRBV2 and TRBJ2-7; D not resolved. V was cut by 3 bases and J by 6 bases, with 6 bases left in between. This CDR3 region has 11 residues. From germline, CDR1 is SNHLY and CDR2 FYNNEI.

V gene TRBV27 combines with J gene TRBJ1-4; perhaps TRBD1 as D (6 bases). This CDR3 has 14 residues. With 3 bases removed from V and 8 bases from J, the gap between germline ends came to 13 bases. CDR1 is MNHEY, CDR2 SMNVEV, per germline (reference sequence). The CDR3 sequence: CASSFDTGAEKLFF. The CDR3 bases are TGTGCCAGCAGTTTTGACACGGGGGCAGAAAAACTGTTTTTT.